A single sample gave rise to the 6 T cell receptor beta chains below, sequenced in a study of T cells in Graves' hyperthyroidism and ophthalmopathy. Amplified TCR beta CDR3 regions came from RNA transcripts. The HTBI primer set was used in a first-round RT-PCR of the TCR CDR3. TCRdb fed the multiplex PCR reads into MiXCR, producing one record per CDR3 protein. The sample holds 600,000 to 800,000 distinct CDR3 sequences; over 35% are singletons and the top ten take roughly 31%. Sequencing input: blood. The receptors stem from a woman in her forties with Graves' hyperthyroidism.

Remarks on this clonotype: The junction shows a germline mismatch at one end, possibly a read error. The chain is built from TRBV7-2 and TRBJ1-2; 8 nucleotides match TRBD1. Per the germline V gene, CDR1 is SGHTA and CDR2 is FQGNSA. This CDR3 contains 15 residues. CDR3 sequence reads: CASSLGPDRDYGYTF. In DNA form, the CDR3 reads TGCGCCAGCAGCCTAGGCCCGGACAGGGATTATGGCTACACCTTC.

This clonotype was detected only a few times. The V and J genes are TRBV10-3 and TRBJ2-7; 7 bases align to TRBD2. After removal of 10 bases from V and 7 bases from J, the junction contained 13 bases not matched to a gene. CDR3 size: 13 residues. Per the germline V gene, CDR1 is ENHRY and CDR2 is SYGVKD. The CDR3 here is CASSSGPGREQYF. The CDR3 region has the DNA TGTGCCAGCAGCTCCGGACCCGGGAGGGAGCAGTACTTC.

This clonotype was recorded many times. The V and J genes are TRBV12-3 or TRBV12-4 and TRBJ2-5; possible D gene TRBD1, 6 bases. The CDR3 has 13 amino acids. Trimming shortened V by 7 bases and J by 5 bases, and 14 bases separated the two germline ends. The CDR3 region is CASTSGGGETQYF. The CDR3, as DNA: TGTGCCAGCACCTCTGGGGGCGGGGAGACCCAGTACTTC.

The chain employs TRBV6-6 and TRBJ1-4; possible D gene TRBD1, 6 bases. There are 13 residues in the CDR3. V was cut by 6 bases and J by 8 bases, with 13 bases left in between. Germline V gives CDR1 MNHNY, CDR2 SVGAGI (reference sequence). The CDR3 loop reads CASSPVGGEKLFF. The CDR3 bases are TGTGCCAGCAGCCCGGTCGGGGGCGAAAAACTGTTTTTT.

This clonotype was seen once. The rearrangement uses TRBV20-1 and TRBJ2-3; TRBD1 is a possible D gene (6 bases). V was pared by 1 base and J by 2 bases, with 13 bases between. Germline V lookup: CDR1 DFQATT, CDR2 SNEGSKA (reference sequence). CDR3 size: 15 residues. The CDR3 loop is CSARGGRGSTDTQYF. CDR3 coding DNA: TGCAGTGCTAGAGGGGGCAGGGGTTCCACAGATACGCAGTATTTT.

The rearrangement joins TRBV4-3 to TRBJ2-3; perhaps TRBD1 as D (5 bases). CDR3 length: 16 residues. Germline V gene lookup returns CDR1 LGHNA and CDR2 YSLEER. Trimming took 1 base from V and 0 from J, leaving 11 bases between them. The CDR3 protein is CASSQAPGQSTDTQYF. CDR3 coding DNA: TGCGCCAGCAGCCAAGCTCCAGGGCAAAGCACAGATACGCAGTATTTT.